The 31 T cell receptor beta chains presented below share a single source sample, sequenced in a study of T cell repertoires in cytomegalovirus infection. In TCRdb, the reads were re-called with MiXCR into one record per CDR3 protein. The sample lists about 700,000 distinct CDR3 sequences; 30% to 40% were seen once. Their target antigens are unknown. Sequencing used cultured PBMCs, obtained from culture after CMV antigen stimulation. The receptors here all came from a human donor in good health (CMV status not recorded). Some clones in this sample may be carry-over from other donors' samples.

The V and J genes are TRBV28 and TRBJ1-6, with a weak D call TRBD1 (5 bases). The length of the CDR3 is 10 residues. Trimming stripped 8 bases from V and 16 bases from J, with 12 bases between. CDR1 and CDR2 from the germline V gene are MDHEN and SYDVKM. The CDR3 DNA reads TGTGCCAGCGGGGGGAGACCGCTCCACTTT. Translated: CASGGRPLHF. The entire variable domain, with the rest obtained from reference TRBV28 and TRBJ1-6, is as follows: DVKVTQSSRYLVKRTGEKVFLECVQDMDHENMFWYRQDPGLGLRLIYFSYDVKMKEKGDIPEGYSVSREKKERFSLILESASTNQTSMYLCASGGRPLHFGNGTRLTVT.

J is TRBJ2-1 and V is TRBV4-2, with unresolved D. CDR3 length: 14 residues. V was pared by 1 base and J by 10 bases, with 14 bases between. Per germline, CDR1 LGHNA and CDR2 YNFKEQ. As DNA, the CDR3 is TGTGCCAGCAGCCAAGGGTTGCTCGAGCCGGAGCAGTTCTTC. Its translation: CASSQGLLEPEQFF.

As DNA, the CDR3 is TGTGCCAGCAGCCCACGAAACCTCGACGAGCAGTACTTC. It is translated as CASSPRNLDEQYF. The chain recombines TRBV7-6 with TRBJ2-7; D not resolved. Trimming removed 5 bases from V and 5 bases from J, with 13 bases in between. This CDR3 region has 13 residues. Per the germline V gene, CDR1 is SGHVS and CDR2 is FNYEAQ.

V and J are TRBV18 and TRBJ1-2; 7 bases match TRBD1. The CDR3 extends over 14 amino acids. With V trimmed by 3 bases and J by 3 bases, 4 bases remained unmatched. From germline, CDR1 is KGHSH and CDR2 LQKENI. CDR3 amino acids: CASSPTGADYGYTF. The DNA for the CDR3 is TGTGCCAGCTCACCTACAGGGGCGGACTATGGCTACACCTTC.

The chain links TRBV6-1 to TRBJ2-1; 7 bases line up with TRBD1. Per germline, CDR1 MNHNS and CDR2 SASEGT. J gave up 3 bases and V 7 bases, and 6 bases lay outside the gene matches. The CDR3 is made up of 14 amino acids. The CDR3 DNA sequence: TGTGCCAGCAATCCGACAGGGATCTACAATGAGCAGTTCTTC. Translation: CASNPTGIYNEQFF.

The CDR3, as DNA: TGTGCCATAGGGGGTACGACCGGATACAATGAGCAGTTCTTC. Residues: CAIGGTTGYNEQFF. J is TRBJ2-1 and V is TRBV6-2 or TRBV6-3; possible D gene TRBD1, 6 bases. Trimming took 10 bases from V and 4 from J, leaving 17 bases between them. The CDR3 is made up of 14 amino acids. CDR1 is MNHEY and CDR2 is SVGEGT in the germline V gene.

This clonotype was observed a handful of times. The CDR3: CSAPGGNTGELFF. The CDR3 nucleotides read TGCAGTGCTCCAGGGGGAAACACCGGGGAGCTGTTTTTT. This chain joins TRBV20-1 and TRBJ2-2; 7 bases line up with TRBD1. The CDR3 runs to 13 residues. The V gene end was trimmed by 5 bases and the J gene end by 2 bases; junction bases not matched to a gene: 2. CDR1 and CDR2 from the germline V gene are DFQATT and SNEGSKA (reference sequence).

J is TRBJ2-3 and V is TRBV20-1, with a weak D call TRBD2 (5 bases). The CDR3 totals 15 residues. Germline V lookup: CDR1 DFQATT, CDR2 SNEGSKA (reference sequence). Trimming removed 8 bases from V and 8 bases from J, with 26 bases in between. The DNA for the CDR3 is TGCAGTAGGCACTCAGCGGCACATCCTCCGGGTACGCAGTATTTT. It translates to CSRHSAAHPPGTQYF.

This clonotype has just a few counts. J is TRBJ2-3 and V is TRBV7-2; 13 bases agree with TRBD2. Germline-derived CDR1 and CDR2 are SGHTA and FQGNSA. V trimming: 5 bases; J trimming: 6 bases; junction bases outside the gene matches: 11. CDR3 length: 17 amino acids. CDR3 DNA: TGTGCCAGCAGCGAAGGACTAGCGGGAGATAATAGGGATACGCAGTATTTT. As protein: CASSEGLAGDNRDTQYF.

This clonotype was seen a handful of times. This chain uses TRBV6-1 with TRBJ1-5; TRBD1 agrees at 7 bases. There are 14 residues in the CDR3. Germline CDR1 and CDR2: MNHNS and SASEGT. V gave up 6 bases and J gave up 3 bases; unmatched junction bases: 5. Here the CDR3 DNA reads TGTGCCAGCAGAGGGGACAGTTTCAATCAGCCCCAGCATTTT. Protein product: CASRGDSFNQPQHF.

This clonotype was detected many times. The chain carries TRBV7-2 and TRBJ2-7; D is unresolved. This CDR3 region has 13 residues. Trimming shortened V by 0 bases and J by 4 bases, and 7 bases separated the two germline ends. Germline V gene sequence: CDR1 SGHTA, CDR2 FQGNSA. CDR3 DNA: TGTGCCAGCAGCTTAGCAATATTGTACGAGCAGTACTTC. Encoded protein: CASSLAILYEQYF.

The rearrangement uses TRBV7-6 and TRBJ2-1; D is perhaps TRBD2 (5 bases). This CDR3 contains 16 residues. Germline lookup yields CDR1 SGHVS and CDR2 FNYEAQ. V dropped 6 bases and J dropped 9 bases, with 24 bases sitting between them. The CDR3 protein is CASRSLNSGAEGEQFF. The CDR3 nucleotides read TGTGCCAGCAGGTCACTAAATTCCGGAGCAGAGGGTGAGCAGTTCTTC. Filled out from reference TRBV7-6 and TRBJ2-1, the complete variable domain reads GAGVSQSPRYKVTKRGQDVALRCDPISGHVSLYWYRQALGQGPEFLTYFNYEAQQDKSGLPNDRFSAERPEGSISTLTIQRTEQRDSAMYRCASRSLNSGAEGEQFFGPGTRLTVL.

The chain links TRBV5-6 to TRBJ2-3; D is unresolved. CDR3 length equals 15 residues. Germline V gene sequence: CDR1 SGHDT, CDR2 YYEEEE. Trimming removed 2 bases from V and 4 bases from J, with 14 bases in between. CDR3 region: CASSFPNHYPDTQYF. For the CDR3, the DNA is TGTGCCAGCAGCTTCCCAAACCACTATCCAGATACGCAGTATTTT.

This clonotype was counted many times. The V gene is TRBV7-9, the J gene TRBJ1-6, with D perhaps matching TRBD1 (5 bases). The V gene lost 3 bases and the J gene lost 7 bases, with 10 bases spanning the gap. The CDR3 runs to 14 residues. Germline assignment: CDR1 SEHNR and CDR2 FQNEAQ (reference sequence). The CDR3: CASSLGRANSPLHF. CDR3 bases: TGTGCCAGCAGCTTGGGACGGGCCAATTCACCCCTCCACTTT.

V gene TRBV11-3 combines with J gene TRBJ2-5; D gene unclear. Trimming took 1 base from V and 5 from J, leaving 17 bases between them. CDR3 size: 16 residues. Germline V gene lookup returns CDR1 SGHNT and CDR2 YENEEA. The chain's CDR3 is CASSLGFGATAETQYF. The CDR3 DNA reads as TGTGCCAGCAGCTTAGGGTTCGGCGCGACGGCCGAGACCCAGTACTTC.

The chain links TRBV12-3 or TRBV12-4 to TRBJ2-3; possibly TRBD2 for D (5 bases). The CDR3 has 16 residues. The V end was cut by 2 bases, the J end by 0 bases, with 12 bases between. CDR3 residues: CASSLSTRTSTDTQYF. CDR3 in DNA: TGTGCCAGCAGTTTATCGACACGGACTAGCACAGATACGCAGTATTTT.

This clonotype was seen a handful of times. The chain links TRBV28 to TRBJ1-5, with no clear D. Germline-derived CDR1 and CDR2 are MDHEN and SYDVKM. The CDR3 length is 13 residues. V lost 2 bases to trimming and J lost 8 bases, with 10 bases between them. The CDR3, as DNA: TGTGCCAGCAGTTTACTGGGGATTGAGCCCCAGCATTTT. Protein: CASSLLGIEPQHF.

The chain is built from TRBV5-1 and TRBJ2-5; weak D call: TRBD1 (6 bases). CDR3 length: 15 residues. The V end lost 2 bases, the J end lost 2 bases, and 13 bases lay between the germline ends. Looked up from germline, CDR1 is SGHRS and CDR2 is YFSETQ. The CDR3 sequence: CASSLAGTIQETQYF. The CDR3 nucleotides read TGCGCCAGCAGCTTAGCAGGGACAATTCAAGAGACCCAGTACTTC.

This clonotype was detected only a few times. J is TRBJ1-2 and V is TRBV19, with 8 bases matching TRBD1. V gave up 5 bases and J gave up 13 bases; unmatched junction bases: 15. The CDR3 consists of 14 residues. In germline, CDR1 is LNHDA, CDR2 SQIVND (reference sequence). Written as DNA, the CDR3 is TGTGCCAGTAGTTCCACCGGGACAGGCTATGGATGCACCTTC. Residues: CASSSTGTGYGCTF.

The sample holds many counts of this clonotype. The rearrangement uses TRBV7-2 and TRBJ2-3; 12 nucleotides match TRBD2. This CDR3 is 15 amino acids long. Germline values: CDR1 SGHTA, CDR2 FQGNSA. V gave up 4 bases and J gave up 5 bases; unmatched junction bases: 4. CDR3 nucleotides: TGTGCCAGCAGCTCCCGACTAGCGGGAGAAGATACGCAGTATTTT. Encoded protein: CASSSRLAGEDTQYF.

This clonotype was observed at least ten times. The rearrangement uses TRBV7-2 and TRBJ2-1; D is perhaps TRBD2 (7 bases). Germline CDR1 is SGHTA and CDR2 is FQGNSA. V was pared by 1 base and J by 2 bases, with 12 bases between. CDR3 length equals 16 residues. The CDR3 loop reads CASSLVGAGAYNEQFF. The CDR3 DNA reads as TGTGCCAGCAGCTTAGTGGGGGCGGGGGCCTACAATGAGCAGTTCTTC.

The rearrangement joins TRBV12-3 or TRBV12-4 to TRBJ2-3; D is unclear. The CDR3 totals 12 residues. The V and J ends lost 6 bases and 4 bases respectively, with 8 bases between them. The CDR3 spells CASRHYSDTQYF. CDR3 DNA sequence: TGTGCCAGCAGGCACTACTCAGATACGCAGTATTTT.

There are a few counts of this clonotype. The CDR3 spells CASSQMGEHVNHYGYTF. DNA for the CDR3: TGCGCCAGCAGCCAAATGGGGGAGCACGTAAATCACTATGGCTACACCTTC. The V gene is TRBV4-1, the J gene TRBJ1-2, with a possible D match to TRBD1 (5 bases). The CDR3 runs to 17 residues. V was clipped by 2 bases and J by 3 bases, with 19 bases between them. Looked up from germline, CDR1 is MGHRA and CDR2 is YSYEKL.

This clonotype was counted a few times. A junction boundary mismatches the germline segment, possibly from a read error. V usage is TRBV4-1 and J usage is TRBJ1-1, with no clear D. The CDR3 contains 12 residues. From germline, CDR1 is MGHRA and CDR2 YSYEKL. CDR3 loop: CASSARAAEAFF. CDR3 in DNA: TGTGCCAGCAGCGCTAGGGCGGCTGAAGCTTTCTTT.

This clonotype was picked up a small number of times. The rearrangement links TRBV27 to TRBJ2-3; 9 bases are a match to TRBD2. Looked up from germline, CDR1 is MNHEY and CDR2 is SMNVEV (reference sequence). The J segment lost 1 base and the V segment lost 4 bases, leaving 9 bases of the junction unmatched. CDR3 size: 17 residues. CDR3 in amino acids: CASSYLRLADGTDTQYF. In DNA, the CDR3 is TGTGCCAGCAGTTATCTAAGACTAGCGGATGGCACAGATACGCAGTATTTT.

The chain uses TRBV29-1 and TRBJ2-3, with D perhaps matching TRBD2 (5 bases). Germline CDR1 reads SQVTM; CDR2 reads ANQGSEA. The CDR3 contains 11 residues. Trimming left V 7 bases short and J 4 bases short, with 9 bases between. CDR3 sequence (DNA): TGCAGCGGGGGAGTTGCAGATACGCAGTATTTT. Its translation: CSGGVADTQYF.

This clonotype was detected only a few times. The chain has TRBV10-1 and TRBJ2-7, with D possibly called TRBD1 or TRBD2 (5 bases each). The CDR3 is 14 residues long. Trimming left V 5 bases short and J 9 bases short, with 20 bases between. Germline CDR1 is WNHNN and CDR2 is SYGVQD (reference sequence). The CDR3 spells CASSHRDRPTRQYF. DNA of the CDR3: TGCGCCAGCAGTCACCGGGACCGTCCTACGAGGCAGTACTTC.

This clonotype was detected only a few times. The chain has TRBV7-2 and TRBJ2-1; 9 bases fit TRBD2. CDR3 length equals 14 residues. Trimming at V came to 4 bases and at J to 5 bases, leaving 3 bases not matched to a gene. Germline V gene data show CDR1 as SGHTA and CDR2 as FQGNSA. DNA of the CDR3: TGTGCCAGCAGCTGGGGGACTAGCCACAATGAGCAGTTCTTC. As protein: CASSWGTSHNEQFF.

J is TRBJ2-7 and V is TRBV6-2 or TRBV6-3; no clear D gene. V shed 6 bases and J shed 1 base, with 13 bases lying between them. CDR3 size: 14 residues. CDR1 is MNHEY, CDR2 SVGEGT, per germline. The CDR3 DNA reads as TGTGCCAGCAGCCCGGCCTCAGGATCCTACGAGCAGTACTTC. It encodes CASSPASGSYEQYF.

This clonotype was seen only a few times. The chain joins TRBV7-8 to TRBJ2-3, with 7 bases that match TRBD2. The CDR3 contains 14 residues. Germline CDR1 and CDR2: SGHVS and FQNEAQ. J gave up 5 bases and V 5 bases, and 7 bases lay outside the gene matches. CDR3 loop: CASSRVGGVDTQYF. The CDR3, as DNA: TGTGCCAGCAGCCGGGTGGGGGGGGTAGATACGCAGTATTTT.

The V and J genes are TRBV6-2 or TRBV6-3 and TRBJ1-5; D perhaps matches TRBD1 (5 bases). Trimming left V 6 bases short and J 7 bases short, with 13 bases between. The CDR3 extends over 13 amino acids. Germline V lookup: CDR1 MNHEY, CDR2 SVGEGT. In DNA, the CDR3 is TGTGCCAGCAGCCCACAGGATTTGCAGCCCCAGCATTTT. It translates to CASSPQDLQPQHF.